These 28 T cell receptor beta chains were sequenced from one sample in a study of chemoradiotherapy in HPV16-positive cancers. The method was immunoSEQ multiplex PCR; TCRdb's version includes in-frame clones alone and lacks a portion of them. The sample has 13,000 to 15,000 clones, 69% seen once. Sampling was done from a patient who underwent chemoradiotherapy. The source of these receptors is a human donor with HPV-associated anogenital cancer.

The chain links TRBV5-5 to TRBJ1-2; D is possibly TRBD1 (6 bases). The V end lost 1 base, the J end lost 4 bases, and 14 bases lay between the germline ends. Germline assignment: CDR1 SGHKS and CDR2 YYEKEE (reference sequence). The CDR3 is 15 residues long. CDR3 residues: CASSLSGQTLYGYTF. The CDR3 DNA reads TGTGCCAGCAGCTTGTCCGGACAGACACTCTATGGCTACACCTTC.

In nucleotides, the CDR3 is TGCGCCAGCAGCTTAGGATTCTCTGGAAACACCATATATTTT. This gives the protein CASSLGFSGNTIYF. This chain connects TRBV5-1 to TRBJ1-3; D gene uncertain. V was trimmed by 2 bases and J by 0 bases, leaving 6 bases between them. Germline loops: CDR1 SGHRS, CDR2 YFSETQ. This CDR3 is built from 14 residues.

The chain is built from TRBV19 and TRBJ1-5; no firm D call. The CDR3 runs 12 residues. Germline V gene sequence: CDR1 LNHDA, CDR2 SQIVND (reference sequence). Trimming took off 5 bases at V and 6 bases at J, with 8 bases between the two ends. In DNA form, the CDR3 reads TGTGCCAGTAGTCTCATCAGTCAGCCCCAGCATTTT. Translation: CASSLISQPQHF.

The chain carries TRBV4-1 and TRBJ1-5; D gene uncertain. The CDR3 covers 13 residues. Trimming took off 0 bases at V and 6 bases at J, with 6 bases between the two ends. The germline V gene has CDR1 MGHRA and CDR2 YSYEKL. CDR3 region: CASSQDGVQPQHF. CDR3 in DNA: TGCGCCAGCAGCCAAGATGGGGTTCAGCCCCAGCATTTT.

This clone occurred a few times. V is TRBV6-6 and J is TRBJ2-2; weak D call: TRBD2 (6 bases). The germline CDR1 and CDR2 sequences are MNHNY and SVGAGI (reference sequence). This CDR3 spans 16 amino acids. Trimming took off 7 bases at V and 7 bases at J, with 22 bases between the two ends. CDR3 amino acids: CASTKIQGGSGGELFF. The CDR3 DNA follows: TGTGCCAGCACCAAAATCCAGGGAGGAAGTGGCGGGGAGCTGTTTTTT.

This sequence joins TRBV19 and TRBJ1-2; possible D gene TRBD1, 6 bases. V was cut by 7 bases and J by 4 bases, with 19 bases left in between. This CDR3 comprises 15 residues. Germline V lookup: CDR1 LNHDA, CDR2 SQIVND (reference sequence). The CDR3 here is CASTYGTGQLYGYTF. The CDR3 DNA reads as TGTGCCAGTACCTATGGAACGGGACAACTCTATGGCTACACCTTC.

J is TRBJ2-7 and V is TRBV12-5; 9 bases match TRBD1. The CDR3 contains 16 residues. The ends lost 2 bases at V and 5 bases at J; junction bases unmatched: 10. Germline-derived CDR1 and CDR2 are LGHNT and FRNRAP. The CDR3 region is CASGLPLTTGGDEQYF. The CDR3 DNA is TGTGCTAGTGGTTTGCCCCTGACGACAGGGGGAGACGAGCAGTACTTC.

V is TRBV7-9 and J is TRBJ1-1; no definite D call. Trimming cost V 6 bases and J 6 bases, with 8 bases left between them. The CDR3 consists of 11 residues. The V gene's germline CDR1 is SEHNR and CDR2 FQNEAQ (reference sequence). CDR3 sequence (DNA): TGTGCCAGCAGAGCTGGTTCTGAAGCTTTCTTT. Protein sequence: CASRAGSEAFF. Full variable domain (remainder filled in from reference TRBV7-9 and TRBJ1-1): DTGVSQNPRHKITKRGQNVTFRCDPISEHNRLYWYRQTLGQGPEFLTYFQNEAQLEKSRLLSDRFSAERPKGSFSTLEIQRTEQGDSAMYLCASRAGSEAFFGQGTRLTVV.

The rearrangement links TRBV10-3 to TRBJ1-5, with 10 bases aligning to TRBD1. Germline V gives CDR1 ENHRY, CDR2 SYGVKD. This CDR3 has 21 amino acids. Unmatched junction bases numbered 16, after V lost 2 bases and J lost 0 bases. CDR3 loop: CAISEVRGIWTGGYSNQPQHF. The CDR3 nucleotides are TGTGCCATCAGTGAGGTGCGCGGAATATGGACAGGGGGTTATAGCAATCAGCCCCAGCATTTT.

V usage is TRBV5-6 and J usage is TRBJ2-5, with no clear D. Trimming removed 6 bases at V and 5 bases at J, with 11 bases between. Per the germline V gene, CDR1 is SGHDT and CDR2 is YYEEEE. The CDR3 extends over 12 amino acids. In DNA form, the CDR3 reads TGTGCCAGCACCCGGCAGCTGGAGACCCAGTACTTC. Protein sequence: CASTRQLETQYF.

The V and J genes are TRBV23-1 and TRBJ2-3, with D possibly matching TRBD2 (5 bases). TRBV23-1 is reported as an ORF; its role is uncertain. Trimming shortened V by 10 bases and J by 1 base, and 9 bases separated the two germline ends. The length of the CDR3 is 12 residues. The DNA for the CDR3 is TGCGCCATACGGGAACGCACAGATACGCAGTATTTT. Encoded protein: CAIRERTDTQYF.

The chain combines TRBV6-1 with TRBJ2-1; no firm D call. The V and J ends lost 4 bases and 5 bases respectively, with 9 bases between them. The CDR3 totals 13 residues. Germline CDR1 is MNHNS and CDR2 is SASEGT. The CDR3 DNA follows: TGTGCCAGCAGTGGTACGACCCACAATGAGCAGTTCTTC. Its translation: CASSGTTHNEQFF.

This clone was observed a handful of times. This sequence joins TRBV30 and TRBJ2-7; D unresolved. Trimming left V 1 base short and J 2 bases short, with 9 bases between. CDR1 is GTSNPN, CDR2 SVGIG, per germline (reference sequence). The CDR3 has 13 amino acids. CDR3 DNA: TGTGCCTGGAGTGGATCAAGTCCCTACGAGCAGTACTTC. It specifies CAWSGSSPYEQYF.

The CDR3 sequence is CASSFDRGGLDTF. The CDR3 DNA follows: TGTGCCAGCAGCTTTGACAGGGGAGGTTTGGACACCTTC. The V gene is TRBV7-9, the J gene TRBJ1-2, with 8 bases lining up with TRBD1. Germline assignment: CDR1 SEHNR and CDR2 FQNEAQ (reference sequence). The length of the CDR3 is 13 residues. V gave up 3 bases and J gave up 12 bases; unmatched junction bases: 9.

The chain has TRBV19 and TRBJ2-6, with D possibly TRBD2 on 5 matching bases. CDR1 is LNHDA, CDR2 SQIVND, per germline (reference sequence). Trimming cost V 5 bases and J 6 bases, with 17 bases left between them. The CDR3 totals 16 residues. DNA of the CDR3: TGTGCCAGTAGTCCCCCTGGTGGGAGTCAGGCCAACGTCCTGACTTTC. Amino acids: CASSPPGGSQANVLTF. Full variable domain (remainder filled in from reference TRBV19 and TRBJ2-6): DGGITQSPKYLFRKEGQNVTLSCEQNLNHDAMYWYRQDPGQGLRLIYYSQIVNDFQKGDIAEGYSVSREKKESFPLTVTSAQKNPTAFYLCASSPPGGSQANVLTFGAGSRLTVL.

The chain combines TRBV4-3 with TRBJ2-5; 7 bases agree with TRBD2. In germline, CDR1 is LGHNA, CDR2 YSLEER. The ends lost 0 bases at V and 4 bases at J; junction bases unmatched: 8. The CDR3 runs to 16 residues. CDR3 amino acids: CASSQDWEGLGETQYF. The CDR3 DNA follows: TGCGCCAGCAGCCAAGATTGGGAGGGGTTGGGAGAGACCCAGTACTTC.

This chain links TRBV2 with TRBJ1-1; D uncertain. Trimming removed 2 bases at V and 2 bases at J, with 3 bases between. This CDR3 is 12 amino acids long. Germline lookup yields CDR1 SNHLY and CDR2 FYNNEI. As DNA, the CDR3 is TGTGCCAGCAGTGAAAGAAACACTGAAGCTTTCTTT. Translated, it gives CASSERNTEAFF. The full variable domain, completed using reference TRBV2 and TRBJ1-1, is EPEVTQTPSHQVTQMGQEVILRCVPISNHLYFYWYRQILGQKVEFLVSFYNNEISEKSEIFDDQFSVERPDGSNFTLKIRSTKLEDSAMYFCASSERNTEAFFGQGTRLTVV.

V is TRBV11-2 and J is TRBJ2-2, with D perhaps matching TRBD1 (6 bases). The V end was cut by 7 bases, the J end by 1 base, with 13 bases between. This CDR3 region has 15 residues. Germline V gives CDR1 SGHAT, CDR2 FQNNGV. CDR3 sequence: CASTWDTMNTGELFF. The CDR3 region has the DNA TGTGCCAGCACGTGGGACACTATGAACACCGGGGAGCTGTTTTTT.

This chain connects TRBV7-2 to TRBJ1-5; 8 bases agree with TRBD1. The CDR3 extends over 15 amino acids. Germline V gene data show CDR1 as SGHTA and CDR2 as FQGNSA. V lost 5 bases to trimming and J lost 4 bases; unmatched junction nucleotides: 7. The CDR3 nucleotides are TGTGCCAGCAGCCACACAGGGGGAGGGAATCAGCCCCAGCATTTT. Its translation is CASSHTGGGNQPQHF.

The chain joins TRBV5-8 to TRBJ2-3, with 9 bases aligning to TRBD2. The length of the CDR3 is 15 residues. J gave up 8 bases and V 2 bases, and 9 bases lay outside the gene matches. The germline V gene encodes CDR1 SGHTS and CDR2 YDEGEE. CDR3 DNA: TGTGCCAGCAGCTTAGGGGCGGGGGGGACCCCTACGCAGTATTTT. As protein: CASSLGAGGTPTQYF.

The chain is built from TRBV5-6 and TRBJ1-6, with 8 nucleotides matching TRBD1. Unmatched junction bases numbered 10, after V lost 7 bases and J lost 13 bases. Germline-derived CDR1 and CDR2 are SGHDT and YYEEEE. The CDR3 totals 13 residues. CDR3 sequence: CASAGQEDAPLHF. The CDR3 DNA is TGTGCCAGCGCGGGACAGGAAGATGCGCCCCTCCACTTT.

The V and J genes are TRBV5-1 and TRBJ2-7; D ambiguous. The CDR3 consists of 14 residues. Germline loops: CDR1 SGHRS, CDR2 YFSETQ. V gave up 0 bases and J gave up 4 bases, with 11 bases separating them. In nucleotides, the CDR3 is TGCGCCAGCAGCTTGGCGGCAGGAAAATACGAGCAGTACTTC. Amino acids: CASSLAAGKYEQYF.

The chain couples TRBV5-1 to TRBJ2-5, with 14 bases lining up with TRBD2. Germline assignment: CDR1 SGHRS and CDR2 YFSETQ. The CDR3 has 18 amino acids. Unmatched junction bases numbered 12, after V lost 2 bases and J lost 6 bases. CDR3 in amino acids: CASSFSTSGGALAQTQYF. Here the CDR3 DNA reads TGCGCCAGCAGCTTTTCGACTAGCGGGGGGGCCTTGGCCCAGACCCAGTACTTC.

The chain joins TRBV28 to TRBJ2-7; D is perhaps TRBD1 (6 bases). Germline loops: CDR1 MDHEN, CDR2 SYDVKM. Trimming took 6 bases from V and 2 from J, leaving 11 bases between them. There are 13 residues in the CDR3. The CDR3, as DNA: TGTGCCAGCAGAGGTGGGGGCCCCTACGAGCAGTACTTC. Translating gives CASRGGGPYEQYF.

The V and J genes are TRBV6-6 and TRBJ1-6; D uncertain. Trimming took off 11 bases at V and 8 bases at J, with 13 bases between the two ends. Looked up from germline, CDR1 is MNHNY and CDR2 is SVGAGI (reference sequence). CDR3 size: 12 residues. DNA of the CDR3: TGTGCCGTGGCCCAGGTCTATTCACCCCTCCACTTT. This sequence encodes CAVAQVYSPLHF.

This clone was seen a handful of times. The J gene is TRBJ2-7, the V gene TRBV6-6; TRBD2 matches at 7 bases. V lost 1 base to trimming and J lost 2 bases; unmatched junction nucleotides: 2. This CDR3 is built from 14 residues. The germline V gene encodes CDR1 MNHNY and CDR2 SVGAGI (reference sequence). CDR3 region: CASSYWEGTYEQYF. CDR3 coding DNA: TGTGCCAGCAGTTACTGGGAGGGTACCTACGAGCAGTACTTC.

CDR3 in DNA: TGTGCTAGTGGTTTGGGACGGACTAGCGGGGGGCAAAACGAGCAGTTCTTC. Translating gives CASGLGRTSGGQNEQFF. The V call is TRBV12-5, the J call TRBJ2-1; 14 bases map to TRBD2. The V segment lost 1 base and the J segment 10 bases; nucleotides outside the gene matches: 9. Looked up from germline, CDR1 is LGHNT and CDR2 is FRNRAP. This CDR3 is built from 17 residues. Full variable domain (outside the CDR3, taken from reference TRBV12-5 and TRBJ2-1): DARVTQTPRHKVTEMGQEVTMRCQPILGHNTVFWYRQTMMQGLELLAYFRNRAPLDDSGMPKDRFSAEMPDATLATLKIQPSEPRDSAVYFCASGLGRTSGGQNEQFFGPGTRLTVL.

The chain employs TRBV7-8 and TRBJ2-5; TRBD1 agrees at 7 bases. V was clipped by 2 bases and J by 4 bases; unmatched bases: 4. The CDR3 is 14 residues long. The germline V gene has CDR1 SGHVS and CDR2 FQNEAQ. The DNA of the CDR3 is TGTGCCAGCAGCTTACAAGGGGGCGTAGAGACCCAGTACTTC. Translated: CASSLQGGVETQYF.